The present entry profiles one T cell receptor (beta chain) with its context. The antigen remains unidentified. This record belongs to a study of Ad26.COV2.S vaccination and SARS-CoV-2 variants. Turning to the study itself: The donor belonged to the COV1001 Ad26.COV2.S trial arm.

The treatment here: 19 received Ad26.COV2.S at low or high dose, single or two shots; 5 received placebo; per-sample allocation not given. Sampling was done on day 63 after the first vaccine or placebo injection. General observations from the study: Whether participants received vaccine or placebo, their non-spike TCR breadth was similar.

The ends were cut back, 0 bases at V and 1 base at J, with 3 bases in the middle. Germline lookup yields CDR1 LGHDT and CDR2 YNNKEL (reference sequence). This CDR3 is 13 amino acids long. Clones were read by immunoSEQ multiplex PCR, and TCRdb kept only the in-frame ones, dropping some. The sample holds 350,000 to 400,000 clones; roughly nine tenths are singletons and the top ten take approximately 3.7%. The V call is TRBV3-1 (or the pseudogene TRBV3-2), the J call TRBJ1-1; D remains ambiguous. The sequence came from a person between 18 and 60 years old who received the Ad26.COV2.S COVID-19 vaccine or a placebo. The specimen comprised peripheral blood, sampled in a trial of Ad26.COV2.S vaccine versus placebo. CDR3 loop: CASSQDTNTEAFF. CDR3 sequence (DNA): TGTGCCAGCAGCCAAGACACGAACACTGAAGCTTTCTTT.